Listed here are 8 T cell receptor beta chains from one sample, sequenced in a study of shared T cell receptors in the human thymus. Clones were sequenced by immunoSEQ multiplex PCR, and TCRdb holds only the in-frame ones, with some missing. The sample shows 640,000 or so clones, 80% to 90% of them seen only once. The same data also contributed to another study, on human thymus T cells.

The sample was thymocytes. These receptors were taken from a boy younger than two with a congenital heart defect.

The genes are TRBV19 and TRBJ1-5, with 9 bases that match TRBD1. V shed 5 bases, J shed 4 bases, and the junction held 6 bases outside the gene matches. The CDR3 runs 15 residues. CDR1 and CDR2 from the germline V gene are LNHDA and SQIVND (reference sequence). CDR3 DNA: TGTGCCAGTAGTTTAGGGACAGGGACAAATCAGCCCCAGCATTTT. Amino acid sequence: CASSLGTGTNQPQHF.

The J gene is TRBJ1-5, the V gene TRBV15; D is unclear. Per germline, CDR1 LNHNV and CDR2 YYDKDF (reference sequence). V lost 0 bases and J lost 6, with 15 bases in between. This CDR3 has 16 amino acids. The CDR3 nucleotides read TGTGCCACCAGCAGAGAAGGGAGCAGGCTGCTTCAGCCCCAGCATTTT. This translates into CATSREGSRLLQPQHF.

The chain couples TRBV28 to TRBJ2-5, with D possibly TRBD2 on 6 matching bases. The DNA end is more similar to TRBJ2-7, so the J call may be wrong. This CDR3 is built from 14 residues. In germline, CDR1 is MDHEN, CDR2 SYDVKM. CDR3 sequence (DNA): TGTGCCAGCAACTCGACTAGTCGTGCCTACGAGCAGTACTTC. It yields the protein CASNSTSRAYEQYF.

CDR3 residues: CASSLEAAAHTQYF. CDR3 bases: TGTGCCAGCAGCTTGGAGGCGGCAGCCCATACGCAGTATTTT. This sequence joins TRBV5-5 and TRBJ2-3; no clear D gene. This CDR3 spans 14 amino acids. V shed 0 bases and J shed 7 bases, with 12 bases lying between them. Germline CDR1 SGHKS, CDR2 YYEKEE (reference sequence).

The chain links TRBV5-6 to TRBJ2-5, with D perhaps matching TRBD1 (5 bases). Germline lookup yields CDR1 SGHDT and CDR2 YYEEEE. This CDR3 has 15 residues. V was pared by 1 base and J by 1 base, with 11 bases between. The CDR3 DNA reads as TGTGCCAGCAGCTTGCAGGGTTCAGGCCAAGAGACCCAGTACTTC. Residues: CASSLQGSGQETQYF. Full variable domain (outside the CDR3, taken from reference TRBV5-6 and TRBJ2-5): DAGVTQSPTHLIKTRGQQVTLRCSPKSGHDTVSWYQQALGQGPQFIFQYYEEEERQRGNFPDRFSGHQFPNYSSELNVNALLLGDSALYLCASSLQGSGQETQYFGPGTRLLVL.

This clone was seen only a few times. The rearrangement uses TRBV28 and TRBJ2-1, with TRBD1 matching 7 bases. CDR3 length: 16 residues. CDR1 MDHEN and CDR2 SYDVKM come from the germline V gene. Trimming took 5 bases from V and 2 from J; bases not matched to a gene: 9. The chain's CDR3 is CASSQTGAGPYNEQFF. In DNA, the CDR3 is TGTGCCAGCAGTCAAACAGGGGCCGGACCCTACAATGAGCAGTTCTTC.

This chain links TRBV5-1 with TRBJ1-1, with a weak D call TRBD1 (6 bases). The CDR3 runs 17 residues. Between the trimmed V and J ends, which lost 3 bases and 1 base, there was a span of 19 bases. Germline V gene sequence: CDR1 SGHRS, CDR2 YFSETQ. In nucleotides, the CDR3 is TGCGCCAGCAGCTGGAGACCGGAGATAGGGGGGAACACTGAAGCTTTCTTT. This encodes CASSWRPEIGGNTEAFF. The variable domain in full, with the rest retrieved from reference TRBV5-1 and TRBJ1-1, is KAGVTQTPRYLIKTRGQQVTLSCSPISGHRSVSWYQQTPGQGLQFLFEYFSETQRNKGNFPGRFSGRQFSNSRSEMNVSTLELGDSALYLCASSWRPEIGGNTEAFFGQGTRLTVV.

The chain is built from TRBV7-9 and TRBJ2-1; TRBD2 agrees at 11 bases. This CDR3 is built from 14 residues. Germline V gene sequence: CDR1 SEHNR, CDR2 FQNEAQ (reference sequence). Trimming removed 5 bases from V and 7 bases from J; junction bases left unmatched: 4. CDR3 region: CASSGSGRGNEQFF. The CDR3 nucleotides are TGTGCCAGCAGCGGTAGCGGGAGGGGGAATGAGCAGTTCTTC.